A single sample gave rise to the 2 T cell receptor beta chains below, sequenced in a study of blood T cell repertoires in COVID-19. Assay: immunoSEQ multiplex PCR; the TCRdb copy retains only in-frame clones and omits some. The sample holds around 100,000 clones, around nine tenths seen once. Input material: peripheral blood. These receptors all stem from a man between 40 and 49 years old with acute or convalescent COVID-19.

The chain couples TRBV6-5 to TRBJ2-1; 7 bases line up with TRBD1. J lost 0 bases, V lost 7 bases, and 3 bases had no gene match. Germline CDR1 is MNHEY and CDR2 is SVGAGI. This CDR3 contains 14 residues. The CDR3 loop reads CASTGQRSYNEQFF. Here the CDR3 DNA reads TGTGCCAGCACGGGACAGCGCTCCTACAATGAGCAGTTCTTC.

This clone was picked up one time. This chain uses TRBV18 with TRBJ1-2, with 7 bases that match TRBD1. The CDR3 contains 16 residues. Looked up from germline, CDR1 is KGHSH and CDR2 is LQKENI. V trimming: 3 bases; J trimming: 6 bases; junction bases outside the gene matches: 13. The CDR3 protein is CASSPVDQQGYDGYTF. In DNA form, the CDR3 reads TGTGCCAGCTCACCGGTTGATCAACAGGGGTACGATGGCTACACCTTC.